The clone carrying this TCR beta chain was seen just once. The target antigen is unknown. The sample originates from a study of cytomegalovirus exposure and HLA in healthy donors. Study results and caveats: In a later analysis, TCR association rates varied by HLA locus: DRB1 most, HLA-C fewest. Exclusion applied to some V segments, including TRBV6-2 and TRBV6-3, as they were indistinguishable. The study put 150 to 200 TCR beta chains on its list as cytomegalovirus-associated.

This PCR relied on a set of 60 Vbeta primers and 13 Jbeta primers. TCRdb's table, derived via immunoSEQ multiplex PCR, lists solely in-frame clones and lacks some. This table has 200,000 or so clones, about four fifths appearing once. The ends were cut back, 5 bases at V and 3 bases at J, with 13 bases in the middle. This CDR3 region has 15 residues. Germline CDR1 is MNHEY and CDR2 is SMNVEV (reference sequence). The rearrangement uses TRBV27 and TRBJ1-4; TRBD1 is a possible D gene (5 bases). The clonotype comes from a boy aged 2 to 10 in good health and CMV-seronegative. Input material: PBMCs. As DNA, the CDR3 is TGTGCCAGCAGTCCCGTGACAGTTCCTAATGAAAAACTGTTTTTT. Its protein product is CASSPVTVPNEKLFF.